The rows below give T cell receptor beta chains drawn from one sample of a study of CD8 T cells in ankylosing spondylitis. TCRdb reprocessed the 5' RACE reads with MiXCR, giving one entry per CDR3 protein. The profile shows around 130,000 distinct CDR3 sequences, approximately 15% of them singletons. What was sequenced was blood, either unsorted or a sorted T cell fraction (not recorded which). These receptors all come from a female donor with ankylosing spondylitis or in good health (not recorded which). Each CDR3 is given without its conserved first and last residue. Fields, in order: V gene, CDR3 protein.

V gene: TRBV7-6; CDR3 protein: ASSGLAGGNNNEQF
V gene: TRBV12-3/TRBV12-4; CDR3 protein: ASSTGTSGGAYNEQF
V gene: TRBV29-1; CDR3 protein: SVEDSGIQETQY
V gene: TRBV7-8; CDR3 protein: ASSLPGLATDTQY
V gene: TRBV20-1; CDR3 protein: SAPDRAVNEQY
V gene: TRBV20-1; CDR3 protein: SAPPRERGSYEQY
V gene: TRBV3-1; CDR3 protein: ASSSRSTQY
V gene: TRBV6-1; CDR3 protein: ASSTRDRVFSEQF
V gene: TRBV20-1; CDR3 protein: SARRGQGLYEQY
V gene: TRBV12-3/TRBV12-4; CDR3 protein: ASSLRHMNTEAF
V gene: TRBV27; CDR3 protein: TSSLPGQRFPYEQY
V gene: TRBV18; CDR3 protein: ASSPPAYTSTDTQY
V gene: TRBV12-3/TRBV12-4; CDR3 protein: ASSLAGGQETQY
V gene: TRBV14; CDR3 protein: ASSHLRDIEQF
V gene: TRBV5-1; CDR3 protein: ASSLERSSYEQY
V gene: TRBV3-1; CDR3 protein: ASSEPGLAGSYNEQF
V gene: TRBV3-1; CDR3 protein: ASSQGYNNQPQH
V gene: TRBV6-5; CDR3 protein: ASSFRQVLNTEAF